This T cell receptor beta chain was found in a study of shared clonotypes between healthy human individuals. CD45RO-negative cells were positively selected for CCR7, leaving out terminally differentiated effector memory CD45RA+ cells. General study points: Richness estimates generally favored naive over memory subsets.

Remarks on this clone: Its antigen is currently unknown. This sample includes further DNA sequences coding for the same CDR3.

The CDR3 runs 15 residues. Looked up from germline, CDR1 is LGHNA and CDR2 is YSLEER. J lost 4 bases, V lost 0 bases, and 2 bases had no gene match. Deep level was the assay's run setting. Once extracted for a subset, genomic DNA was divided evenly among several immunoSEQ plates. Per the original methods: Filtering of immunoSEQ junctional sequences could not match full-length read filtering. Clones were sequenced by immunoSEQ multiplex PCR, and TCRdb holds only the in-frame ones, with some missing. The V and J calls and clone size are taken from that table; D and trimming were inferred from the DNA. The sample has about 2 million clones; 85% to 95% are singletons.

This TCR derives from a man younger than 35 in good health. The chain couples TRBV4-3 to TRBJ1-2; TRBD1 matches 10 bases. Sequencing was done on a sample of naive CD8+ T cells sorted from blood. The CDR3: CASSQETGGGYGYTF. The CDR3 coding sequence is TGCGCCAGCAGCCAAGAGACAGGGGGCGGCTATGGCTACACCTTC.